This section outlines one TCR beta chain sequence together with its context. What it binds is unknown. This record comes from a study of graft-versus-host responses after intestinal transplantation. Study-level background: Tacrolimus and steroids were given for about 3 years to all recipients after anti-thymocyte globulin induction. The study's findings and limits: Within allografts, high graft-versus-host to host-versus-graft clonal ratios were seen among patients with graft-donor T cell macrochimerism.

Measured with immunoSEQ multiplex PCR; TCRdb has only the in-frame clones, and not every one. The sample lists under 30,000 clones; 70% to 90% were seen once. Germline trimming cut 4 bases from V and 5 bases from J; bases unmatched to any gene: 7. The CDR3 covers 14 residues. The germline CDR1 and CDR2 sequences are LNHDA and SQIVND (reference sequence). This clonotype was sampled from a human patient who received an intestinal transplant, so some T cells may come from the graft donor. The source was PBMCs, collected 463 days after intestinal transplant. The chain is built from TRBV19 and TRBJ2-7, with 8 bases aligning to TRBD1. The CDR3 sequence: CASSTLTGVNEQYF. The CDR3 bases are TGTGCCAGTAGTACACTGACAGGGGTGAACGAGCAGTACTTC.